This T cell receptor beta chain is from a study of T cells in severe cutaneous drug reactions (dated by TCRdb to about 2019). Regarding the complete study: Between the early 2010s and the late 2010s, patients were recruited from Taiwan, Thailand and a European registry network. Enrollment was limited to patients whose SJS/TEN or DRESS diagnosis was probable or definite according to RegiSCAR criteria. The Naranjo algorithm and the ALDEN drug causality algorithm were used to identify the culprit drug. Patients in either the acute or the recovery stage provided biological samples, such as blister fluids/cells and PBMC. Bulk TCR sequencing was combined with single-cell sequencing, quantitative PCR validation, functional assays and transgenic mouse experiments. To build the libraries, iRepertoire multiplex PCR was used, and the authors pointed to a comparison in which iRepertoire and 5' RACE methods, with or without UMI, captured abundant clonotypes similarly.

The donors whose samples were sequenced had carbamazepine-induced Stevens-Johnson syndrome or toxic epidermal necrolysis (CBZ-SJS/TEN). Peripheral blood repertoires were obtained from CBZ-SJS/TEN patients of Han Chinese (roughly five) and European (about six) origin. To search for drug-specific clonotypes, the T cell receptor repertoires of patients with drug-induced severe cutaneous adverse reactions were profiled by next-generation sequencing. The RNA source was either peripheral blood mononuclear cells or blister cells from skin lesions. Library preparation used the iRepertoire multiplex PCR system with TCR subtype-specific primers for both bulk and single-cell sequencing. Bulk TCR beta libraries were generated by multiplex PCR with primers targeting V, D and J gene regions. Each sample contributed roughly 90-500 ng of RNA as input for preparing the bulk TCR library. An Illumina MiSeq was used to sequence the bulk TCR beta amplicons. Per the authors' processing: Quality control steps removed sample misassignments and low-quality sequencing reads. CDR3 was defined as the amino acids lying between the Y[YFLI]C motif of the V-gene and the [FW]GXGT motif of the J-segment. The IMGT database was followed for TRBV and TRBJ gene assignments and CDR3 clonotypes. TRBV expression in each sample was normalized to the mean expression of the same gene in PBMC from 44 healthy donors. TCRdb reprocessed the reads into one record per CDR3 protein sequence, lacking DNA. TCRdb assigned the V and J calls; the authors' analysis was not used. The record for this sample contains more than 20,000 distinct CDR3 sequences. The ten largest clones add up to 7.5% of the sample.

What the research found in general, with its limitations: The authors noted that whether the public TCR generalizes to SJS/TEN caused by other drugs still needs further study. TRBV12-4 usage was strongly increased in CBZ-SJS/TEN patients, averaging roughly 30% in blister cells and 4.5% to 5% in PBMC. A public TCRbeta CDR3 was found in all seven CBZ-SJS/TEN blister samples (mean about 13%) but was undetectable or scarce in tolerant-control and healthy-donor PBMC.

The CDR3 numbers 14 residues from cysteine through phenylalanine. The coding DNA is unavailable. CDR1 DFQATT and CDR2 SNEGSKA are derived from the germline V gene (reference sequence). On this clonotype itself: This clone's antigen is unknown.

Sample: PBMCs. This chain joins TRBV20-1 to TRBJ2-1; checking the TCRdb D call of TRBD1 is not possible without DNA. The TCR originated in a human donor with toxic epidermal necrolysis, a severe cutaneous drug reaction. The CDR3 loop reads CSVSGGRYYNEQFF.